Listed below are T cell receptor beta chains from one sample, sequenced in a study of blood T cell repertoires in COVID-19. The repertoire was sequenced with immunoSEQ multiplex PCR; TCRdb's copy has only in-frame clones and lacks some. The table records about 40,000 clones, about three quarters of them present only once. The specimen sequenced was peripheral blood. These TCRs come from a woman aged 70-85 years with acute or convalescent COVID-19. CDR3s include the opening cysteine and the closing phenylalanine or tryptophan. A D gene is named only where the DNA matches it firmly. Size is omitted from some rows. Given values are once, few, many or a class for expanded clones.

CDR3 protein | CDR3 DNA | V gene | D gene | clone size | J gene | CDR3 length
CASSFPTGPTGELFF | TGTGCCAGCAGCTTTCCGACAGGGCCCACCGGGGAGCTGTTTTTT | TRBV7-8 | TRBD1 | - | TRBJ2-2 | 15
CASSFRGDQPQHF | TGTGCCAGCAGTTTCCGGGGAGATCAGCCCCAGCATTTT | TRBV27 | - | - | TRBJ1-5 | 13
CASSPGPFEAFF | TGTGCCAGCAGTCCTGGGCCCTTCGAAGCTTTCTTT | TRBV12-3/TRBV12-4 | - | few | TRBJ1-1 | 12
CASSLGGQGRETQYF | TGTGCCAGCAGCTTAGGGGGACAGGGGAGGGAGACCCAGTACTTC | TRBV7-3 | TRBD1 | - | TRBJ2-5 | 15
CASTPGNKENTQYF | TGTGCCAGCACACCGGGAAATAAGGAGAATACGCAGTATTTT | TRBV7-9 | - | - | TRBJ2-3 | 14
CATSRDPRGRFNEQFF | TGTGCCACCAGCAGAGATCCCAGGGGGCGATTTAATGAGCAGTTCTTC | TRBV15 | TRBD1 | - | TRBJ2-1 | 16
CASSVGTPGYTF | TGTGCCAGCAGTGTAGGGACACCTGGCTACACCTTC | TRBV28 | - | - | TRBJ1-2 | 12
CASSLGAQPQHF | TGTGCCAGCAGTCTGGGGGCCCAGCCCCAGCATTTT | TRBV6-5 | - | - | TRBJ1-5 | 12
CASSSWGDNEQFF | TGTGCCAGCAGCAGCTGGGGGGACAATGAGCAGTTCTTC | TRBV11-2 | - | - | TRBJ2-1 | 13
CASSVRPSGIETQYF | TGTGCCAGCAGCGTTCGACCTAGCGGGATTGAGACCCAGTACTTC | TRBV9 | TRBD2 | once | TRBJ2-5 | 15
CASSLGGPGAYNEQFF | TGTGCCAGCAGCTTAGGGGGCCCGGGAGCCTACAATGAGCAGTTCTTC | TRBV11-3 | - | - | TRBJ2-1 | 16
CASSSRGQGSYEQYF | TGTGCCAGCAGCTCCCGGGGACAGGGCTCCTACGAGCAGTACTTC | TRBV7-6 | TRBD1 | - | TRBJ2-7 | 15
CASTSLPGAFF | TGTGCCAGCACGAGTCTACCAGGGGCTTTCTTT | TRBV12-3/TRBV12-4 | - | - | TRBJ1-1 | 11
CASSPAGGGYNEQFF | TGTGCCAGCAGCCCAGCGGGCGGGGGGTACAATGAGCAGTTCTTC | TRBV7-2 | TRBD2 | - | TRBJ2-1 | 15
CASSEYPGAGNTIYF | TGTGCCAGCAGTGAATATCCAGGGGCTGGAAACACCATATATTTT | TRBV6-1 | - | - | TRBJ1-3 | 15
CASSLAAGIRSYNEQFF | TGTGCCAGCAGCTTGGCGGCCGGGATCCGCTCCTACAATGAGCAGTTCTTC | TRBV5-4 | - | - | TRBJ2-1 | 17
CASSLGGYSYNEQFF | TGTGCCAGCAGTTTAGGCGGGTACTCCTACAATGAGCAGTTCTTC | TRBV28 | - | - | TRBJ2-1 | 15
CASSRGGRGRGLASPLHF | TGTGCCAGCAGCCGTGGTGGCAGGGGGCGAGGCTTAGCTTCACCCCTCCACTTT | TRBV3-1/TRBV3-2 | TRBD1 | - | TRBJ1-6 | 18
CASSPGLAGGNEQFF | TGTGCCAGCAGCCCGGGACTAGCGGGAGGAAATGAGCAGTTCTTC | TRBV11-2 | TRBD2 | - | TRBJ2-1 | 15
CASSSTGSGNTEAFF | TGTGCCAGCAGCTCGACAGGGTCTGGGAACACTGAAGCTTTCTTT | TRBV7-9 | TRBD1 | - | TRBJ1-1 | 15
CASSKRAPQGDEQYF | TGTGCCAGCAGCAAACGGGCCCCCCAGGGGGACGAGCAGTACTTC | TRBV21-1 | - | - | TRBJ2-7 | 15
CASSLQGAYTEAFF | TGTGCCAGCAGCTTACAGGGGGCCTACACTGAAGCTTTCTTT | TRBV7-2 | TRBD1 | - | TRBJ1-1 | 14
CASSLDVGTDTQYF | TGTGCCAGCAGCTTAGATGTCGGGACAGATACGCAGTATTTT | TRBV7-2 | - | - | TRBJ2-3 | 14
CAWAFGGTNEKLFF | TGTGCCTGGGCTTTCGGTGGAACTAATGAAAAACTGTTTTTT | TRBV30 | - | - | TRBJ1-4 | 14
CASSLRGQEGLYGYTF | TGTGCCAGCAGCTTACGAGGCCAGGAGGGACTCTATGGCTACACCTTC | TRBV7-2 | - | - | TRBJ1-2 | 16
CATSSGHGNAEAFF | TGTGCCACCAGTTCGGGACACGGGAACGCTGAAGCTTTCTTT | TRBV24-1 | - | - | TRBJ1-1 | 14
CASSFGTIAGYTF | TGTGCCAGCAGCTTTGGGACTATTGCTGGCTACACCTTC | TRBV7-9 | - | - | TRBJ1-2 | 13
CASSYSSGAAEKLFF | TGTGCCAGCAGTTACTCTTCAGGGGCGGCTGAAAAACTGTTTTTT | TRBV6-6 | - | - | TRBJ1-4 | 15
CASSPSGGISSYNEQFF | TGTGCCAGCTCACCAAGCGGGGGAATAAGCTCCTACAATGAGCAGTTCTTC | TRBV18 | TRBD2 | - | TRBJ2-1 | 17
CASSTSGPGVWNTDTQYF | TGCGCCAGCAGCACTAGCGGGCCCGGCGTATGGAACACAGATACGCAGTATTTT | TRBV4-3 | TRBD2 | - | TRBJ2-3 | 18
CASSLDRTSGIYNEQFF | TGTGCCAGCAGCTTGGATAGGACTAGCGGAATTTACAATGAGCAGTTCTTC | TRBV5-4 | TRBD2 | - | TRBJ2-1 | 17
CASSLQGANYGYTF | TGTGCCAGCAGCTTACAGGGCGCAAACTATGGCTACACCTTC | TRBV7-9 | - | - | TRBJ1-2 | 14
CASSPRTGADSPLHF | TGTGCCAGCAGCCCTCGGACAGGGGCTGATTCACCCCTCCACTTT | TRBV7-6 | TRBD1 | - | TRBJ1-6 | 15
CASSNKAVSYEQYF | TGTGCCAGTAGCAATAAGGCGGTCTCCTACGAGCAGTACTTC | TRBV19 | - | - | TRBJ2-7 | 14
CASSELVSGGTFSTDTQYF | TGCGCCAGCAGTGAGTTGGTTAGCGGGGGGACCTTTAGCACAGATACGCAGTATTTT | TRBV10-2 | TRBD2 | - | TRBJ2-3 | 19
CASSLFTGIPSGANVLTF | TGCGCCAGCAGCTTGTTTACAGGGATCCCCTCTGGGGCCAACGTCCTGACTTTC | TRBV5-1 | - | - | TRBJ2-6 | 18
CASSLATGRDREQYF | TGTGCCAGCAGCTTAGCAACAGGGAGGGATCGCGAGCAGTACTTC | TRBV7-9 | - | - | TRBJ2-7 | 15
CASSWGTGNSNQPQHF | TGTGCCAGCAGCTGGGGGACAGGGAATAGCAATCAGCCCCAGCATTTT | TRBV5-5 | TRBD1 | - | TRBJ1-5 | 16
CSALGQGGTGELFF | TGCAGCGCTTTAGGACAGGGAGGGACCGGGGAGCTGTTTTTT | TRBV29-1 | - | - | TRBJ2-2 | 14
CASSVGNRELSNQPQHF | TGTGCCAGCAGCGTAGGGAACAGGGAGCTTAGCAATCAGCCCCAGCATTTT | TRBV7-8 | - | - | TRBJ1-5 | 17
CASSPSGSHNEQFF | TGTGCCAGCAGTCCTAGCGGGAGCCACAATGAGCAGTTCTTC | TRBV2 | TRBD2 | once | TRBJ2-1 | 14
CASSLEAGILGTEAFF | TGCGCCAGCAGCTTGGAAGCAGGTATATTAGGAACTGAAGCTTTCTTT | TRBV5-1 | - | few | TRBJ1-1 | 16
CASSERTGELFF | TGTGCCAGCAGTGAGAGGACCGGGGAGCTGTTTTTT | TRBV2 | - | few | TRBJ2-2 | 12
CSASFPSSSYEQYF | TGCAGTGCTAGTTTCCCCAGTTCAAGCTACGAGCAGTACTTC | TRBV20-1 | - | - | TRBJ2-7 | 14
CASSPPGTGRLEQYF | TGTGCCAGCTCACCACCTGGGACAGGACGTCTCGAGCAGTACTTC | TRBV18 | TRBD1 | - | TRBJ2-7 | 15
CASSLVFSGSTDTQYF | TGTGCCAGCAGCTTAGTTTTTAGCGGTAGCACAGATACGCAGTATTTT | TRBV7-9 | - | - | TRBJ2-3 | 16
CASRDYSGGEHTQYF | TGTGCCAGTAGGGATTATAGCGGGGGGGAACATACGCAGTATTTT | TRBV19 | TRBD2 | - | TRBJ2-3 | 15
CASSEGRDRGFGSPLHF | TGTGCCAGCAGTGAAGGGCGGGACAGGGGATTCGGTTCACCCCTCCACTTT | TRBV6-1 | TRBD1 | - | TRBJ1-6 | 17
CASSDFRLAGNQETQYF | TGTGCCAGCAGTGATTTCCGACTAGCGGGGAACCAAGAGACCCAGTACTTC | TRBV25-1 | TRBD2 | - | TRBJ2-5 | 17
CASRRGGEQFF | TGTGCCAGCAGAAGGGGCGGTGAGCAGTTCTTC | TRBV6-5 | - | many | TRBJ2-1 | 11
CASSQEKGYGELFF | TGTGCCAGCAGCCAAGAAAAGGGGTACGGGGAGCTGTTTTTT | TRBV3-1/TRBV3-2 | - | - | TRBJ2-2 | 14
CASSHDVLGHEQYF | TGTGCCAGCAGCCACGACGTTTTGGGGCACGAGCAGTACTTC | TRBV9 | - | few | TRBJ2-7 | 14
CASSTSSYEQYF | TGTGCCAGCTCAACGAGCTCCTACGAGCAGTACTTC | TRBV18 | - | - | TRBJ2-7 | 12
CSDLPGQGRGYTF | TGCAGCGACCTCCCCGGACAAGGTCGAGGCTACACCTTC | TRBV29-1 | - | - | TRBJ1-2 | 13